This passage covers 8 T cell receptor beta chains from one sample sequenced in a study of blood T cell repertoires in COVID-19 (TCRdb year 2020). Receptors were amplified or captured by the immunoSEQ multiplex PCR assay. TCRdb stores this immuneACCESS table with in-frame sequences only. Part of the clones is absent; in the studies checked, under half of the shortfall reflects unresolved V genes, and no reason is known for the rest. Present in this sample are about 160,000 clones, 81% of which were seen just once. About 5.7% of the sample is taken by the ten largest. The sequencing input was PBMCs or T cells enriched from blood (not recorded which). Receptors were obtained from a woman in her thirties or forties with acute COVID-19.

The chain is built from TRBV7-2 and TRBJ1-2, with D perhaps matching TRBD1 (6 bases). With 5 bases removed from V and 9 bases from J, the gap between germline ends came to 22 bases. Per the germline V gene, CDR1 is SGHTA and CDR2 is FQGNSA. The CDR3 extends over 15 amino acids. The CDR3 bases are TGTGCCAGCAGCCCGGGGGGGGCGGAGTTGGCTAGCTACACCTTC. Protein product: CASSPGGAELASYTF. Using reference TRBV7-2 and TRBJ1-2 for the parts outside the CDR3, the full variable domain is GAGVSQSPSNKVTEKGKDVELRCDPISGHTALYWYRQSLGQGLEFLIYFQGNSAPDKSGLPSDRFSAERTGGSVSTLTIQRTQQEDSAVYLCASSPGGAELASYTFGSGTRLTVV.

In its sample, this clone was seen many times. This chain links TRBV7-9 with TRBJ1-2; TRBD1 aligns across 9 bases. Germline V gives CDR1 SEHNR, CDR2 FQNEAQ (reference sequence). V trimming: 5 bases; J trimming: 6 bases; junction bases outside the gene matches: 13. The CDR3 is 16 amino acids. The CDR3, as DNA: TGTGCCAGCAGCCACAACCGGGGACAGGGAAGGGATGGCTACACCTTC. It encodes CASSHNRGQGRDGYTF. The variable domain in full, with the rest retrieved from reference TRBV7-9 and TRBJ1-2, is DTGVSQNPRHKITKRGQNVTFRCDPISEHNRLYWYRQTLGQGPEFLTYFQNEAQLEKSRLLSDRFSAERPKGSFSTLEIQRTEQGDSAMYLCASSHNRGQGRDGYTFGSGTRLTVV.

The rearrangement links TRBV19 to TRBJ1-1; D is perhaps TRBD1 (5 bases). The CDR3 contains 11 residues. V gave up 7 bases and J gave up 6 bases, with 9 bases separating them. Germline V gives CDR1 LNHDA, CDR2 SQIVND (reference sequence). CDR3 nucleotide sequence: TGTGCCAGTACACAGGCGGCTGAAGCTTTCTTT. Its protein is CASTQAAEAFF. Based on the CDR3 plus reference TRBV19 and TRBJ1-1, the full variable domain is DGGITQSPKYLFRKEGQNVTLSCEQNLNHDAMYWYRQDPGQGLRLIYYSQIVNDFQKGDIAEGYSVSREKKESFPLTVTSAQKNPTAFYLCASTQAAEAFFGQGTRLTVV.

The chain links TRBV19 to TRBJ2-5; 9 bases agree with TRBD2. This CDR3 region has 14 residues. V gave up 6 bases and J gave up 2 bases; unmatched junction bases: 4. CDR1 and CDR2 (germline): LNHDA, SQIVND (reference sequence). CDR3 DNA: TGTGCCAGTAGGAATAGCGGGAGTCAAGAGACCCAGTACTTC. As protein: CASRNSGSQETQYF.

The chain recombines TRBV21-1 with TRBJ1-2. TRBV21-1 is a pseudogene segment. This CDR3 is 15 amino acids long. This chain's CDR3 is CASSKAGSAAGGYTF. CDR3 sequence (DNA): TGTGCCAGCAGCAAAGCGGGGAGTGCGGCGGGGGGCTACACCTTC.

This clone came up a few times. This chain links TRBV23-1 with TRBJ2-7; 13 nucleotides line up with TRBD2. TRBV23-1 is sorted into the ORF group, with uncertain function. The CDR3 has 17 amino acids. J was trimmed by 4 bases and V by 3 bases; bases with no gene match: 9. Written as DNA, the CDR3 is TGCGCCAGCAGTCAGGCGACTAGCGGGAGGAGCGAGTACGAGCAGTACGTC. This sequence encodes CASSQATSGRSEYEQYV.

CDR3 amino acids: CAISGLDSRNTGELFF. In DNA form, the CDR3 reads TGTGCCATCAGCGGCCTGGACAGCCGTAACACCGGGGAGCTGTTTTTT. This chain uses TRBV10-3 with TRBJ2-2; D possibly corresponds to TRBD1 (6 bases). This CDR3 contains 16 residues. Trimming pared 6 bases from V and 2 bases from J, leaving 16 bases between. Germline values: CDR1 ENHRY, CDR2 SYGVKD.

CDR3: CAWSYLQDEQFF. For the CDR3, the DNA is TGTGCCTGGAGTTACCTACAGGATGAGCAGTTCTTC. The V gene is TRBV30, the J gene TRBJ2-1; a weak D match, TRBD1 (5 bases). The V gene's germline CDR1 is GTSNPN and CDR2 SVGIG (reference sequence). The CDR3 is 12 amino acids. Trimming stripped 2 bases from V and 8 bases from J, with 10 bases between.